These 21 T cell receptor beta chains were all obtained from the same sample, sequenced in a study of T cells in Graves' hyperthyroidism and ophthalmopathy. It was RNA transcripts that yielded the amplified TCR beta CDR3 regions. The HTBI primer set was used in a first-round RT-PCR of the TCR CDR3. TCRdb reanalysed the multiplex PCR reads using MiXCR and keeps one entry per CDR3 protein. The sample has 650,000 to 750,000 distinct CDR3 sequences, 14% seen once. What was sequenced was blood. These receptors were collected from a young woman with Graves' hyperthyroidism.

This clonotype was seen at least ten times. The CDR3 sequence is CAWGPTPDRHYGYTF. CDR3 coding DNA: TGTGCCTGGGGCCCCACGCCGGACAGACACTATGGCTACACCTTC. The rearrangement joins TRBV30 to TRBJ1-2, with D possibly TRBD1 on 6 matching bases. The germline V gene has CDR1 GTSNPN and CDR2 SVGIG (reference sequence). The CDR3 loop spans 15 amino acids. The ends were cut back, 5 bases at V and 3 bases at J, with 19 bases in the middle.

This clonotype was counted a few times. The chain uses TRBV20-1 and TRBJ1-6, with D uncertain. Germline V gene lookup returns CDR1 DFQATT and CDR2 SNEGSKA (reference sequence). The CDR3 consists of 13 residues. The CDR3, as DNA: TGCACAACCCGGGAGCTGGGGAATTCACCCCTCCACTTT. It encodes CTTRELGNSPLHF.

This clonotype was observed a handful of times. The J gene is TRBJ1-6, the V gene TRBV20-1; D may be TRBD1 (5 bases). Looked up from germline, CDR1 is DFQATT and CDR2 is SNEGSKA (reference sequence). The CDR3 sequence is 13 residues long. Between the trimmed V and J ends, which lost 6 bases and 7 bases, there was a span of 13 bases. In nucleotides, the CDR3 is TGCAGTGCCATACAGGATGCAAATTCACCCCTCCACTTT. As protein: CSAIQDANSPLHF.

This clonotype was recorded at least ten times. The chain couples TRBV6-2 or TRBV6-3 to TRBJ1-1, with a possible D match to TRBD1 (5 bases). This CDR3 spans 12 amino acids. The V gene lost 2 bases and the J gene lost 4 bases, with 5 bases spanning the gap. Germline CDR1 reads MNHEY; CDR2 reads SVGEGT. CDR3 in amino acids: CASSYGGTEAFF. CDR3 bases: TGTGCCAGCAGTTACGGGGGCACTGAAGCTTTCTTT.

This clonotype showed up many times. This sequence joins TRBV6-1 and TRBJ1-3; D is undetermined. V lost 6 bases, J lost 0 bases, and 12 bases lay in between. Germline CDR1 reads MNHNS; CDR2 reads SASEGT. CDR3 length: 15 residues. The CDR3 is CASSYDGSSGNTIYF. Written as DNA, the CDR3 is TGTGCCAGCAGCTACGACGGATCCTCTGGAAACACCATATATTTT.

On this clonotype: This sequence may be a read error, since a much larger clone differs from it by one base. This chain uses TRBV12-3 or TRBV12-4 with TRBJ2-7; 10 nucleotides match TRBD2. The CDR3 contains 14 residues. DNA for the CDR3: TGTGCCAGCAGTAGGACTAGCGGTTCCTACGAGCGGTACTTC. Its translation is CASSRTSGSYERYF.

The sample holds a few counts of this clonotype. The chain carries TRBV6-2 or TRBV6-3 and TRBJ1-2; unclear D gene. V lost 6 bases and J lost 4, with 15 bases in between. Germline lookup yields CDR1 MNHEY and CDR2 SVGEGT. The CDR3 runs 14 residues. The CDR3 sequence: CASSPSPSAYGYTF. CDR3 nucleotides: TGTGCCAGCAGCCCTAGCCCCTCTGCCTATGGCTACACCTTC.

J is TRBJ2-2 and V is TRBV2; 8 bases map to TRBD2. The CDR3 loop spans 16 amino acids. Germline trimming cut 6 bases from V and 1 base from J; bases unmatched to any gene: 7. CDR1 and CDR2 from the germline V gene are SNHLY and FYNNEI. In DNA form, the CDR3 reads TGTGCCAGCAGACCCGGACTAGCAGTGAACACCGGGGAGCTGTTTTTT. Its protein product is CASRPGLAVNTGELFF.

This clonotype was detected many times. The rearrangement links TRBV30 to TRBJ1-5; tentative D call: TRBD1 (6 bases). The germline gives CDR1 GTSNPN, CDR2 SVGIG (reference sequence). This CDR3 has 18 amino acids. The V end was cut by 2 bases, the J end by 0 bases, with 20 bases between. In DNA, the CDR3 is TGTGCCTGGAGTACAGCAAAGGGACACCTTTCTAGCAATCAGCCCCAGCATTTT. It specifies CAWSTAKGHLSSNQPQHF.

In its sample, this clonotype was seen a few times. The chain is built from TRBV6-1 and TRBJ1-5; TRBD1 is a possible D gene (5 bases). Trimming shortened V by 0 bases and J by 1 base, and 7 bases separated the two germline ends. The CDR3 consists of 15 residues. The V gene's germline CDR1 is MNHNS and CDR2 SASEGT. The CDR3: CASSEASGSNQPQHF. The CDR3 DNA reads TGTGCCAGCAGTGAAGCCTCAGGGAGCAATCAGCCCCAGCATTTT.

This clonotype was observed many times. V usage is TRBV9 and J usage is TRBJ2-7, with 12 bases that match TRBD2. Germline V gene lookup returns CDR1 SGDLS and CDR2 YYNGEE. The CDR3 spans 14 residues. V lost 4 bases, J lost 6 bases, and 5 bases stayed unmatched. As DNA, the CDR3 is TGTGCCAGCAGCTTATGGACTAGCGGGACCGAGCAGTACTTC. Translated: CASSLWTSGTEQYF.

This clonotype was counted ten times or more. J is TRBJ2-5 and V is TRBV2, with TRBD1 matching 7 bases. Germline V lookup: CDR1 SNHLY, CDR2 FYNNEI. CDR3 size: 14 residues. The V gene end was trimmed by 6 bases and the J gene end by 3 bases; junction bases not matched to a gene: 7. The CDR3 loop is CASRAGTVEETQYF. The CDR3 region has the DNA TGTGCCAGCAGGGCCGGGACAGTGGAAGAGACCCAGTACTTC.

CDR3 nucleotides: TGCGCCAGCAGCCAAGAGGGGACAGACACAGATACGCAGTATTTT. Its protein is CASSQEGTDTDTQYF. The chain recombines TRBV4-1 with TRBJ2-3; TRBD1 matches at 7 bases. The CDR3 contains 15 residues. Losses at the gene ends were 0 bases for V and 2 bases for J; bases not matched to a gene: 2. The germline CDR1 and CDR2 sequences are MGHRA and YSYEKL.

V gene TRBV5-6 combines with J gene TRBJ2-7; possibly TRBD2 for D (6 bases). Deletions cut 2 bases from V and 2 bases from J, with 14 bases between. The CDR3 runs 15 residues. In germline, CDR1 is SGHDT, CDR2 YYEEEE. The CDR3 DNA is TGTGCCAGCAGCTTAGCCGGGAGTCCCCCCTACGAGCAGTACTTC. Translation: CASSLAGSPPYEQYF.

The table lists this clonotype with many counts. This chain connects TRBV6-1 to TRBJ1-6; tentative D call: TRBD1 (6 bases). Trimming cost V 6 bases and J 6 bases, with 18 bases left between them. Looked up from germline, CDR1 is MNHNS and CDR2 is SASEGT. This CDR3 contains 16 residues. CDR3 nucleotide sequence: TGTGCCAGCAGCGGCCTTCTGGGCAGGGGTAATTCACCCCTCCACTTT. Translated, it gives CASSGLLGRGNSPLHF.

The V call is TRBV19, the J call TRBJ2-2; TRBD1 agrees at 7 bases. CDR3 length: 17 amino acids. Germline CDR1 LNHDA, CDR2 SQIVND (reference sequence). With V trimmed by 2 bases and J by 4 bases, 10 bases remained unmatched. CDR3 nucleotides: TGTGCCAGTAGTATACTAGGGACAGCTTCGGGCACCGGGGAGCTGTTTTTT. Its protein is CASSILGTASGTGELFF. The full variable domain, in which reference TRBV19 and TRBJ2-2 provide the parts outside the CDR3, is DGGITQSPKYLFRKEGQNVTLSCEQNLNHDAMYWYRQDPGQGLRLIYYSQIVNDFQKGDIAEGYSVSREKKESFPLTVTSAQKNPTAFYLCASSILGTASGTGELFFGEGSRLTVL.

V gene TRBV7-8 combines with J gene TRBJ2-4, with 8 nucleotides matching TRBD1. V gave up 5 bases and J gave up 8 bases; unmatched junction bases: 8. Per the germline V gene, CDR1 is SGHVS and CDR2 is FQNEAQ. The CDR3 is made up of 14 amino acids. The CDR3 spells CASSDRGYGDIQYF. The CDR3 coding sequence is TGTGCCAGCAGCGACAGGGGTTATGGGGACATTCAGTACTTC.

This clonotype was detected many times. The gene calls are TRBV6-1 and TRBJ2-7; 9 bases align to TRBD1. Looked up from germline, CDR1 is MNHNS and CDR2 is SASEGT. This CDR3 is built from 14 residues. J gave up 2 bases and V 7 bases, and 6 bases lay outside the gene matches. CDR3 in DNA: TGTGCCAGCACTGGGACAGGGTCCACCTACGAGCAGTACTTC. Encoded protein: CASTGTGSTYEQYF.

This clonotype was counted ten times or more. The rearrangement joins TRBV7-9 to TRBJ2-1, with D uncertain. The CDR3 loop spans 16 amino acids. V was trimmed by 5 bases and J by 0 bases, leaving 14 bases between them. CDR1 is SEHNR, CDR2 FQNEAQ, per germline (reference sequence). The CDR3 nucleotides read TGTGCCAGCAGCCCGACCCCATTGAGCTCCTACAATGAGCAGTTCTTC. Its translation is CASSPTPLSSYNEQFF. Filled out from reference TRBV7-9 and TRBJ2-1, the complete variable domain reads DTGVSQNPRHKITKRGQNVTFRCDPISEHNRLYWYRQTLGQGPEFLTYFQNEAQLEKSRLLSDRFSAERPKGSFSTLEIQRTEQGDSAMYLCASSPTPLSSYNEQFFGPGTRLTVL.

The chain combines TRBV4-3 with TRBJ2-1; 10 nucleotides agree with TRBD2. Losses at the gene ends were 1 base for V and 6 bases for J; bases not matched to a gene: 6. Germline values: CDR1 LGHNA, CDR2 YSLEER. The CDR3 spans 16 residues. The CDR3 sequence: CASSQGGSGRTNEQFF. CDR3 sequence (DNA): TGCGCCAGCAGCCAAGGAGGTAGCGGGAGGACCAATGAGCAGTTCTTC.

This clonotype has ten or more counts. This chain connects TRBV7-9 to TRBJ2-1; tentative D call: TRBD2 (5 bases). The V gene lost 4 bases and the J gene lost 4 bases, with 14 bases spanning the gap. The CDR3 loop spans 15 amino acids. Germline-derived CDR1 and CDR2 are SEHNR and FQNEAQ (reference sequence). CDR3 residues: CASSSAAPAYNEQFF. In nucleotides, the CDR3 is TGTGCCAGCAGCTCAGCGGCCCCAGCTTACAATGAGCAGTTCTTC.